These T cell receptor beta chains were read from a single sample in a study of T cell repertoires in cytomegalovirus infection. TCRdb ran MiXCR on the reads and lists one entry per CDR3 protein. The sample shows about 260,000 distinct CDR3 sequences, roughly 13% of them seen only once. Sequences were obtained from PBMCs. Receptor source: a human donor in good health (CMV status not recorded). Some clones in this sample may be carry-over from other donors' samples. CDR3s include the opening cysteine and the closing phenylalanine or tryptophan. D genes are given only for firm matches. Only some rows state a clone size, as once, few, many or a class for expanded clones.

D gene	J gene	clone size	V gene	CDR3 DNA	CDR3 protein
-	TRBJ2-6	many	TRBV12-3/TRBV12-4	TGTGCCAGCAAACTCTCTGGGGCCAACGTCCTGACTTTC	CASKLSGANVLTF
-	TRBJ1-5	-	TRBV10-3	TGTGCCATCAGTGGGTCAGAGGGCAATCAGCCCCAGCATTTT	CAISGSEGNQPQHF
-	TRBJ2-7	few	TRBV28	TGTGCCAGCAGTTCCCCCCATGGGCCGATCGAGCAGTACTTC	CASSSPHGPIEQYF
TRBD2	TRBJ2-7	few	TRBV7-3	TGTGCCAGCAGCTTAACGCCGGGGGGTACCACCGAGCAGTACTTC	CASSLTPGGTTEQYF
TRBD1	TRBJ2-5	few	TRBV25-1	TGTGCCAGCAGTGAATCCCCGGGACAGCAAGAGACCCAGTACTTC	CASSESPGQQETQYF
-	TRBJ2-7	-	TRBV20-1	TGCAGTGCTAGTTTGTCCGCAAACTACGAGCAGTACTTC	CSASLSANYEQYF
-	TRBJ1-6	-	TRBV5-6	TGTGCCAGCAGCTTGTTTCGAGCAGGGGCAGTTTCACCCCTCCACTTT	CASSLFRAGAVSPLHF
TRBD2	TRBJ2-1	few	TRBV20-1	TGCAGTGCTGCTCGATTTAGCGGGAGAACCTACAATGAGCAGTTCTTC	CSAARFSGRTYNEQFF
-	TRBJ2-2	many	TRBV11-3	TGTGCCAGCAGCCCCAGGGCCCCTTCTGGCGGGGAGCTGTTTTTT	CASSPRAPSGGELFF
TRBD2	TRBJ2-1	many	TRBV7-9	TGTGCCAGCAGCTCGGTGACTAGCGGAACGAATGAGCAGTTCTTC	CASSSVTSGTNEQFF
TRBD1	TRBJ1-5	-	TRBV7-9	TGTGCCAGCAGCTCCGGCCTACAGGGGGTACATCAGCCCCAGCATTTT	CASSSGLQGVHQPQHF
-	TRBJ1-2	few	TRBV29-1	TGCAGCGTTGAGGACAGATGGTGGAATGGCTACACCTTC	CSVEDRWWNGYTF
TRBD1	TRBJ2-1	-	TRBV20-1	TGCAGTGCTACAGACTTAGGACAGGGTGACAATGAGCAGTTCTTC	CSATDLGQGDNEQFF
-	TRBJ1-1	-	TRBV29-1	TGCAGCGTTTACGCGGCGGGGGTGAGGAAGAACACTGAAGCTTTCTTT	CSVYAAGVRKNTEAFF
-	TRBJ2-1	few	TRBV20-1	TGCAGTGCTTTTCGAGCGGATTCCTACAATGAGCAGTTCTTC	CSAFRADSYNEQFF
-	TRBJ1-2	few	TRBV19	TGTGCCAGTAGACCCGCGGACAGTAACTATGGCTACACCTTC	CASRPADSNYGYTF
TRBD1	TRBJ1-1	many	TRBV7-8	TGTGCCAGCAGCTTATTAGGGGGCAGGGACGGCACTGAAGCTTTCTTT	CASSLLGGRDGTEAFF
-	TRBJ2-5	-	TRBV28	TGTGCCAGCAGTCTCTCCGGGACCCTTGGGGAGACCCAGTACTTC	CASSLSGTLGETQYF
-	TRBJ2-5	many	TRBV7-9	TGTGCCAGCAGCGAGGGACTCCTGGGGCAGACCCAGTACTTC	CASSEGLLGQTQYF
-	TRBJ2-7	few	TRBV6-2/TRBV6-3	TGTGCCAGCAGCCCCGGGACCCACGAGCAGTACTTC	CASSPGTHEQYF
-	TRBJ1-6	many	TRBV6-1	TGTGCCAGCAGTTTAGAACAGACTAATTCACCCCTCCACTTT	CASSLEQTNSPLHF
TRBD1	TRBJ1-1	many	TRBV2	TGTGCCAGCAGCGCGGACAGGAGAAACACTGAAGCTTTCTTT	CASSADRRNTEAFF
-	TRBJ1-6	-	TRBV5-6	TGTGCCAGCAGCTTGGGGGGGGGCCAGAGGTCACCCCTCCACTTT	CASSLGGGQRSPLHF